This T cell receptor (beta chain) was documented in a study of shared clonotypes between healthy human individuals. Study information: The donors, a couple of women and a few men, were aged 18 to 49. Each donor's CD4 naive and CD4 memory cells filled three plates apiece, CD8 naive two, and CD8 memory one. General observations from the study: Approximately 5.1% was the fraction of naive CD4 clonotypes found shared across a few donors.

This clone was observed a single time. Its antigen remains unidentified. V was trimmed by 2 bases and J by 5 bases, leaving 7 bases between them. From germline, CDR1 is SGHDT and CDR2 YYEEEE. The CDR3 covers 12 residues. Deep-level running was used for the assay. Generated by immunoSEQ multiplex PCR, the TCRdb table keeps only in-frame clones and is missing some. The sample lists under 150,000 clones; about 67% were seen once. The sample taken for sequencing was memory CD8+ T cells sorted from blood. Subset given: CD45RO+ cells pooled with CCR7-negative TemRA cells. The source of this sequence is a woman aged 25-40 years in good health. This chain uses TRBV5-6 with TRBJ1-2; D gene ambiguous. Here the CDR3 reads CASSFSEYGYTF. CDR3 bases: TGTGCCAGCAGCTTTTCAGAATATGGCTACACCTTC.